The clone carrying this T cell receptor beta chain was recorded many times. Its cognate antigen is unknown. The source of the sample is a study of Graves' ophthalmopathy and Graves' hyperthyroidism. Points from the study as a whole: Using 13 signatures, a model distinguished ophthalmopathy from stable hyperthyroidism, reaching roughly 90% sensitivity and roughly 80% specificity.

RNA transcripts yielded amplified TCR beta CDR3 regions. First-round RT-PCR employed HTBI primers, with a second-round multiplex PCR after it. TCRdb re-called the multiplex PCR reads with MiXCR, one entry per CDR3 protein. This table holds more than 550,000 distinct CDR3 sequences, roughly two fifths found once. Clinicians made diagnoses from clinical symptoms, serum thyroxine, TRAb, thyroid ultrasound and orbital computed tomography. Sample: peripheral blood. This sequence originates from an adult man with Graves' ophthalmopathy.

The CDR3 DNA sequence: TGCAGCGTTGAAGTACCTGCAACTAATGAAAAACTGTTTTTT. Encoded protein: CSVEVPATNEKLFF. The J gene is TRBJ1-4, the V gene TRBV29-1; unclear D gene. The CDR3 sequence is 14 residues long. Germline V lookup: CDR1 SQVTM, CDR2 ANQGSEA. Trimming shortened V by 1 base and J by 0 bases, and 6 bases separated the two germline ends.